This paragraph reports one TCR beta chain. Its specificity is unknown. This sample stems from a study of early T cells in non-severe SARS-CoV-2 infection. Overall study results and limits: VDJdb-based matching was biased toward anti-spike CD8 responses and missed private and CD4 specificities.

TCRdb reanalysed the 5' RACE reads using MiXCR and keeps one entry per CDR3 protein. The sample includes over 45,000 distinct CDR3 sequences, roughly a tenth of them seen just once. Material: whole blood. This TCR was sampled from an adult who was a healthcare worker with PCR-confirmed SARS-CoV-2 infection or an uninfected control (not recorded which).

The CDR3 nucleotides read TGCGCCAGCAGCGTCACGGGGGCCTACGAGCAGTACTTC. This gives the protein CASSVTGAYEQYF. V and J are TRBV5-1 and TRBJ2-7, with D possibly TRBD2 on 6 matching bases. This CDR3 spans 13 amino acids. Germline V gene lookup returns CDR1 SGHRS and CDR2 YFSETQ. V lost 4 bases, J lost 2 bases, and 10 bases lay in between.